Listed below are T cell receptor beta chains from one sample, sequenced in a study of beta chain features in type 1 diabetes. The assay was immunoSEQ multiplex PCR, and TCRdb's table has in-frame clones only and misses some. The sample lists approximately 340,000 clones; around 16% were seen once. The source material was naive CD4+ T cells from blood. Receptors were obtained from a young woman in good health. Each CDR3 is given with its conserved first and last residue. A D gene is named only where the DNA matches it firmly. The size of a clone is reported for some rows only, either as once, few or many, or as a class for expanded clones.

CDR3 protein | CDR3 DNA | J gene | CDR3 length | D gene | V gene | clone size
CASIAALSSYNEQFF | TGTGCCAGCATAGCAGCGTTGAGCTCCTACAATGAGCAGTTCTTC | TRBJ2-1 | 15 | - | TRBV28 | -
CASSAPGQGDHEQYF | TGTGCCAGCAGCGCCCCGGGACAGGGGGACCACGAGCAGTACTTC | TRBJ2-7 | 15 | TRBD1 | TRBV6-1 | -
CASSFHSQETQYF | TGTGCCAGCAGCTTCCACTCTCAAGAGACCCAGTACTTC | TRBJ2-5 | 13 | - | TRBV7-2 | -
CSSEGEGAGGLIEQYF | TGCAGCTCGGAGGGAGAAGGGGCAGGTGGATTGATTGAGCAGTACTTC | TRBJ2-7 | 16 | - | TRBV29-1 | -
CASSYGDRIYGYTF | TGTGCCAGCAGTTACGGGGACAGAATCTATGGCTACACCTTC | TRBJ1-2 | 14 | TRBD1 | TRBV6-5 | -
CASTEGLAKNIQYF | TGTGCCAGCACCGAGGGACTAGCCAAAAACATTCAGTACTTC | TRBJ2-4 | 14 | - | TRBV6-5 | -
CASSSGSPDRSCEQYF | TGTGCCAGCAGTTCAGGTTCCCCGGACAGATCCTGCGAGCAGTACTTC | TRBJ2-7 | 16 | - | TRBV21-1 | few
CASSGGAGQETQYF | TGTGCCAGCAGTGGGGGAGCGGGACAAGAGACCCAGTACTTC | TRBJ2-5 | 14 | TRBD2 | TRBV6-1 | few
CSVVVGGGTDTQYF | TGCAGCGTTGTGGTGGGAGGAGGCACAGATACGCAGTATTTT | TRBJ2-3 | 14 | - | TRBV29-1 | -
CASSKQVLYGYTF | TGTGCCAGCAGTAAACAGGTGCTCTATGGCTACACCTTC | TRBJ1-2 | 13 | - | TRBV28 | -
CAISESKRNTEAFF | TGTGCCATCAGTGAGTCGAAGCGGAACACTGAAGCTTTCTTT | TRBJ1-1 | 14 | - | TRBV10-3 | once
CASSATGGSGANVLTF | TGTGCCAGCAGTGCAACAGGGGGCTCTGGGGCCAACGTCCTGACTTTC | TRBJ2-6 | 16 | TRBD1 | TRBV2 | -
CASSVTEVLEQYF | TGTGCCAGCAGTGTAACGGAGGTGCTCGAGCAGTACTTC | TRBJ2-7 | 13 | - | TRBV2 | few
CASSPRDNDNEQFF | TGCGCCAGCAGCCCCCGGGACAACGACAATGAGCAGTTCTTC | TRBJ2-1 | 14 | - | TRBV5-1 | few
CATSRGSRQETQYF | TGTGCCACCAGCAGAGGCAGCAGGCAAGAGACCCAGTACTTC | TRBJ2-5 | 14 | - | TRBV15 | -
CTPGQGYEQYF | TGCACCCCGGGACAGGGGTACGAGCAGTACTTC | TRBJ2-7 | 11 | TRBD1 | TRBV20-1 | -
CACREGLAGPLEQYF | TGTGCCTGTCGGGAGGGACTAGCGGGACCCTTGGAGCAGTACTTC | TRBJ2-7 | 15 | TRBD2 | TRBV11-2 | few
CASSLSRWSQNGYTF | TGTGCCAGCAGTCTATCACGGTGGAGCCAGAATGGCTACACCTTC | TRBJ1-2 | 15 | - | TRBV28 | -
CASSVVSSGFNEQFF | TGTGCCAGCAGCGTAGTGTCTAGTGGGTTTAATGAGCAGTTCTTC | TRBJ2-1 | 15 | - | TRBV9 | few
CASSVGTSESTDTQYF | TGTGCCAGCAGCGTAGGAACTAGCGAGAGCACAGATACGCAGTATTTT | TRBJ2-3 | 16 | TRBD2 | TRBV9 | few
CASSPTGNQPQHF | TGTGCCAGCAGCCCGACAGGGAATCAGCCCCAGCATTTT | TRBJ1-5 | 13 | TRBD1 | TRBV28 | few
CASSQGLAVNNEQFF | TGCGCCAGCAGCCAGGGCCTAGCGGTTAACAATGAGCAGTTCTTC | TRBJ2-1 | 15 | TRBD2 | TRBV4-3 | once